These 15 T cell receptor beta chains originate from one sample sequenced in a study of blood T cells in healthy people across ages. A second PCR, run for 7 to 11 cycles, used a sample-barcoded 5' primer plus a J-beta primer mix. TCRdb itself ran the 5' RACE reads through MiXCR, one entry per CDR3 protein. This sample has 800,000 or so distinct CDR3 sequences, with around 62% found just once. The specimen was blood. Receptors originate from a man aged 30-40 years in good health.

V gene TRBV7-9 combines with J gene TRBJ2-1; the D gene is possibly TRBD2 (5 bases). Trimming removed 5 bases from V and 5 bases from J, with 28 bases in between. Per germline, CDR1 SEHNR and CDR2 FQNEAQ (reference sequence). The CDR3 extends over 19 amino acids. CDR3 DNA sequence: TGTGCCAGCAGCCAAACCGGGATCAGTCGCTTTGGAACAGACAATGAGCAGTTCTTC. This codes for CASSQTGISRFGTDNEQFF.

On this clonotype itself: At one end the junction does not follow the germline gene, possibly because of a read error. The V and J genes are TRBV4-3 and TRBJ2-1, with no clear D. The CDR3 is made up of 12 amino acids. Germline CDR1 and CDR2: LGHNA and YSLEER. The CDR3 bases are TGTGCCAGCAGCCAAGTGGCCAATGAGCAGTTCTTC. This codes for CASSQVANEQFF.

V and J are TRBV12-3 or TRBV12-4 and TRBJ1-2; D gene ambiguous. V dropped 3 bases and J dropped 3 bases, with 14 bases sitting between them. The CDR3 runs to 15 residues. The CDR3 sequence is CASSFGQAYHYGYTF. CDR3 in DNA: TGTGCCAGCAGTTTCGGGCAGGCTTACCACTATGGCTACACCTTC.

The J gene is TRBJ2-4, the V gene TRBV27; D gene unclear. The J call may not be correct, given that the DNA end is closer to TRBJ2-7. The V gene's germline CDR1 is MNHEY and CDR2 SMNVEV (reference sequence). The CDR3 runs 16 residues. This CDR3 reads CASSLFVVTSFDEQYF. The CDR3 nucleotides are TGTGCCAGCAGTTTATTTGTGGTAACTTCGTTCGACGAGCAGTACTTC.

The rearrangement uses TRBV20-1 and TRBJ2-7; D unclear. CDR3 length: 13 amino acids. Germline V CDR1 and CDR2: DFQATT, SNEGSKA (reference sequence). The germline V and J ends were trimmed by 6 bases and 7 bases, with 19 bases remaining between them. The CDR3 DNA is TGCAGTGCGTTAGTCACACTTAACAATGAGCAGTACTTC. This gives the protein CSALVTLNNEQYF.

This clonotype was observed a few times. J is TRBJ2-1 and V is TRBV27; 7 nucleotides match TRBD1. CDR3 length: 16 amino acids. J lost 8 bases, V lost 6 bases, and 16 bases had no gene match. Germline V gene data show CDR1 as MNHEY and CDR2 as SMNVEV (reference sequence). The CDR3 DNA reads TGTGCCAGCAGAAACCGACAGGGAGTAGGTGGATATGAGCAGTTCTTC. This sequence encodes CASRNRQGVGGYEQFF.

J is TRBJ2-1 and V is TRBV4-1; a possible D gene is TRBD2 (6 bases). Germline loops: CDR1 MGHRA, CDR2 YSYEKL. Trimming stripped 4 bases from V and 0 bases from J, with 19 bases between. This CDR3 has 18 residues. Here the CDR3 reads CASSRTPWDSSSYNEQFF. CDR3 nucleotide sequence: TGCGCCAGCAGCCGGACACCCTGGGACTCCAGCTCCTACAATGAGCAGTTCTTC.

The chain couples TRBV5-1 to TRBJ2-1; 8 nucleotides align to TRBD1. The CDR3 runs to 15 residues. V was pared by 0 bases and J by 6 bases, with 5 bases of the junction left unmatched. From germline, CDR1 is SGHRS and CDR2 YFSETQ. This chain's CDR3 is CASSLEATGVNEQFF. For the CDR3, the DNA is TGCGCCAGCAGCTTGGAGGCGACAGGGGTCAATGAGCAGTTCTTC.

The chain is built from TRBV10-3 and TRBJ1-1; TRBD1 agrees at 8 bases. CDR1 and CDR2 (germline): ENHRY, SYGVKD. The CDR3 loop spans 16 amino acids. Trimming took 3 bases from V and 0 from J; bases not matched to a gene: 6. DNA for the CDR3: TGTGCCATCAGTGATAGACAGGGGTTTATGAACACTGAAGCTTTCTTT. Amino acid sequence: CAISDRQGFMNTEAFF.

This chain uses TRBV20-1 with TRBJ2-7, with TRBD1 matching over 10 bases. CDR1 DFQATT and CDR2 SNEGSKA come from the germline V gene (reference sequence). The CDR3 consists of 13 residues. V lost 3 bases and J lost 8; bases outside the gene matches: 7. The CDR3 coding sequence is TGCAGTGCTAGGGACAGGGGGGGTTCGCAGCAGTACTTC. Its protein product is CSARDRGGSQQYF.

This clonotype was detected once. This chain links TRBV27 with TRBJ1-2; no definite D call. Trimming shortened V by 2 bases and J by 8 bases, and 12 bases separated the two germline ends. CDR3 size: 13 residues. CDR1 MNHEY and CDR2 SMNVEV come from the germline V gene (reference sequence). Here the CDR3 reads CASSLSGRRGYTF. CDR3 nucleotide sequence: TGTGCCAGCAGTTTAAGTGGGCGCCGGGGCTACACCTTC.

Worth noting for this clonotype: The CDR3 does not end in the conserved phenylalanine or tryptophan, so this is likely a read error. The rearrangement uses TRBV13 and TRBJ1-6; D uncertain. The V end lost 4 bases, the J end lost 10 bases, and 17 bases lay between the germline ends. CDR3 length: 15 amino acids. The germline gives CDR1 PRHDT, CDR2 FYEKMQ (reference sequence). CDR3 in DNA: TGTGCCAGCAGCTCCCGGGCCACGGGCGTCTCACCCCTCCACATT. Its translation: CASSSRATGVSPLHI.

V gene TRBV2 combines with J gene TRBJ2-4; 8 bases align to TRBD2. The DNA end is a closer match to TRBJ2-5, so the J assignment may be wrong. Per germline, CDR1 SNHLY and CDR2 FYNNEI. This CDR3 contains 15 residues. The CDR3 protein is CASSELAGYQETQYF. CDR3 bases: TGTGCCAGCAGTGAGCTAGCGGGCTACCAAGAGACCCAGTACTTC.

The rearrangement joins TRBV5-1 to TRBJ2-1; the match to TRBD2 covers 15 bases. J was trimmed by 8 bases and V by 3 bases; bases with no gene match: 12. CDR3 size: 18 residues. Germline V gene lookup returns CDR1 SGHRS and CDR2 YFSETQ. The CDR3 spells CASSWGLAGGRIVDEQFF. CDR3 nucleotides: TGCGCCAGCAGCTGGGGACTAGCGGGGGGAAGAATAGTCGATGAGCAGTTCTTC. The variable domain in full, with the rest retrieved from reference TRBV5-1 and TRBJ2-1, is KAGVTQTPRYLIKTRGQQVTLSCSPISGHRSVSWYQQTPGQGLQFLFEYFSETQRNKGNFPGRFSGRQFSNSRSEMNVSTLELGDSALYLCASSWGLAGGRIVDEQFFGPGTRLTVL.

The CDR3 region has the DNA TGTGCCAGCAGCCCACAAGACAGGGTGGGAGGCAATGAGCAGTTCTTC. Protein sequence: CASSPQDRVGGNEQFF. This chain links TRBV4-2 with TRBJ2-1, with D possibly TRBD1 on 7 matching bases. The CDR3 spans 16 residues. Germline V gene sequence: CDR1 LGHNA, CDR2 YNFKEQ. V was shortened by 4 bases and J by 6 bases, with 19 bases between the two germline ends.